The entry that follows covers one TCR beta chain sequence. The sample originates from a study of blood T cell repertoires in COVID-19. Overall study context: The samples span acute and convalescent COVID-19 from the United States, Italy and Spain.

Original handling: The authors estimated nucleated cell counts from reference gene primer amplification. Sequencing was performed with immunoSEQ multiplex PCR; in TCRdb, only in-frame clones are kept and a portion is missing. V and J calls and clone size are given by that table; D and trimming were obtained from the DNA. This sample yields roughly 250,000 clones, of which roughly 80% are seen a single time; roughly 4.6% belongs to the top ten. V was cut by 3 bases and J by 6 bases, with 8 bases left in between. The CDR3 covers 12 residues. Germline lookup yields CDR1 SGHAT and CDR2 FQNNGV. The sample consisted of peripheral blood. This rearrangement joins TRBV11-2 to TRBJ1-1; D call uncertain. This TCR was sampled from a woman of 80 years or more with active or convalescent COVID-19. The CDR3 DNA is TGTGCCAGCAGCTTCGTCGGTTCTGAAGCTTTCTTT. Amino acid sequence: CASSFVGSEAFF.